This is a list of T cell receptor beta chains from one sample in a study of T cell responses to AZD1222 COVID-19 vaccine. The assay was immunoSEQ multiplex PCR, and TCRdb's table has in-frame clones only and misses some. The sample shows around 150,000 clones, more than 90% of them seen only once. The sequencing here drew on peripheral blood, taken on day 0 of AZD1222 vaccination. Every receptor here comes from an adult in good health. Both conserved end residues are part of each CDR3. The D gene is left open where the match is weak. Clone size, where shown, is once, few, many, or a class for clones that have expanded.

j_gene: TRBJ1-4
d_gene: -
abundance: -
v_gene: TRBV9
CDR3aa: CASSVAAIQTNEKLFF
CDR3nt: TGTGCCAGCAGCGTAGCGGCCATTCAAACTAATGAAAAACTGTTTTTT

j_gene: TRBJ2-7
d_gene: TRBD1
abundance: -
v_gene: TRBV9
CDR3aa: CASSPDRRFGGEQYF
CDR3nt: TGTGCCAGCAGCCCGGACAGGCGCTTCGGCGGCGAGCAGTACTTC

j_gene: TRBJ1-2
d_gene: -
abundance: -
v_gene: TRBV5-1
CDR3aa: CASSLGTNYGYTF
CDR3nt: TGCGCCAGCAGCTTAGGGACTAACTATGGCTACACCTTC

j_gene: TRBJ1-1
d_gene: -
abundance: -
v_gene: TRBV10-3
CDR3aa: CAIVASQNTEAFF
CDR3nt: TGTGCCATCGTCGCCTCGCAGAACACTGAAGCTTTCTTT

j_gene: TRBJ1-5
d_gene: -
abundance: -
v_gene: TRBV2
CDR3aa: CASSEGDVSNQPQHF
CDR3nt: TGTGCCAGCAGTGAAGGGGACGTTAGCAATCAGCCCCAGCATTTT

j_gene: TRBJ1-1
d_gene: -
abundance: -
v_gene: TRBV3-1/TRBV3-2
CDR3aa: CASSQVTLNTEAFF
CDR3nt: TGTGCCAGCAGCCAAGTAACGCTGAACACTGAAGCTTTCTTT

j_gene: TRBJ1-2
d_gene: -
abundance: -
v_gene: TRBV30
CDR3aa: CAWSVVGVWGYTF
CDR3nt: TGTGCCTGGAGTGTAGTAGGGGTATGGGGCTACACCTTC

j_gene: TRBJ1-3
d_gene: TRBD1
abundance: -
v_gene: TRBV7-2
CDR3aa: CASSSDRGGNTIYF
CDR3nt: TGTGCCAGCAGCTCCGACAGGGGTGGAAACACCATATATTTT

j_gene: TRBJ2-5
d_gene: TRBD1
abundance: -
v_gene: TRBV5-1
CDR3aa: CASSHGQGAVGETQYF
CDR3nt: TGCGCCAGCAGCCACGGACAGGGGGCAGTAGGAGAGACCCAGTACTTC

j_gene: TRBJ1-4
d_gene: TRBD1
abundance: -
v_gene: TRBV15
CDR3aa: CATSSWTGAGANEKLFF
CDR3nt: TGTGCCACCAGCAGTTGGACAGGGGCGGGGGCTAATGAAAAACTGTTTTTT

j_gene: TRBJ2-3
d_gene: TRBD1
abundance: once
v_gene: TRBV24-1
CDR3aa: CATSDPGQGRNTDTQYF
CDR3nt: TGTGCCACCAGTGATCCGGGACAGGGCAGGAACACAGATACGCAGTATTTT

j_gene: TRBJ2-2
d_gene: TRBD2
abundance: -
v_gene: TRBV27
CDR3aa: CASSPRAGGNSGELFF
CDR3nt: TGTGCCAGCAGTCCCAGGGCGGGAGGGAATTCCGGGGAGCTGTTTTTT

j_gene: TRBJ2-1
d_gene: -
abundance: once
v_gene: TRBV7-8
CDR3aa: CASSIWGRGPYNEQFF
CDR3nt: TGTGCCAGCAGCATTTGGGGGCGCGGCCCCTACAATGAGCAGTTCTTC

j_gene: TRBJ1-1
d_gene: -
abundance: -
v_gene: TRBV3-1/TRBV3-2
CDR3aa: CASSQEMTGLGHAEAFF
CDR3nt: TGTGCCAGCAGCCAAGAAATGACAGGATTGGGACACGCTGAAGCTTTCTTT

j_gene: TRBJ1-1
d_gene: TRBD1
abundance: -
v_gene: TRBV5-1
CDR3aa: CASSPTGTARWTEAFF
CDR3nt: TGCGCCAGCAGCCCAACCGGGACAGCCAGGTGGACTGAAGCTTTCTTT

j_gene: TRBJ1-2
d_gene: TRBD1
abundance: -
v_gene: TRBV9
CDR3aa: CASSAGQGTFAYGYTF
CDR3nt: TGTGCCAGCAGCGCTGGACAGGGGACTTTTGCTTATGGCTACACCTTC

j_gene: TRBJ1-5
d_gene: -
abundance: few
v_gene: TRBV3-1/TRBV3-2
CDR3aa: CASSQASRIPNQPQHF
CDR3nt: TGTGCCAGCAGCCAAGCCTCCCGAATACCTAATCAGCCCCAGCATTTT

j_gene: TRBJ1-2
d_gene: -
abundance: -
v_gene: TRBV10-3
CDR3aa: CAIPNSYQANYGYTF
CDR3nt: TGTGCCATCCCTAACAGCTACCAGGCCAACTATGGCTACACCTTC

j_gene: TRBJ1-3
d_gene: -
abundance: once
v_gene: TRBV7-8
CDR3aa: CASSLEPGLSGNTIYF
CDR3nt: TGTGCCAGCAGCTTAGAGCCCGGGTTGTCCGGAAACACCATATATTTT

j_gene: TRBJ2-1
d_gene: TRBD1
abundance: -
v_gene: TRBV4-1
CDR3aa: CASSQADRASEQFF
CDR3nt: TGCGCCAGCAGCCAAGCCGACAGGGCTAGTGAGCAGTTCTTC

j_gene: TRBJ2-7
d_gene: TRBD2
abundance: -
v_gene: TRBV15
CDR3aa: CATSRETSGALEQYF
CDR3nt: TGTGCCACCAGCAGAGAGACTAGCGGGGCTCTGGAGCAGTACTTC

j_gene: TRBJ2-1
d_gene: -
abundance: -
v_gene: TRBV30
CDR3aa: CAWSVGAPVQFF
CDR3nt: TGTGCCTGGAGTGTCGGGGCCCCGGTACAGTTCTTC

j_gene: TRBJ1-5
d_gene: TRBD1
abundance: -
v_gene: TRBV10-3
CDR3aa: CAIRTGNQPQHF
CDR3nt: TGTGCCATCAGGACAGGGAATCAGCCCCAGCATTTT

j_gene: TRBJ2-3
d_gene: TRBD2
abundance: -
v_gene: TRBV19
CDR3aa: CARTPLGLALHGPTDTQYF
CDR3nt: TGTGCCAGAACACCTCTGGGACTAGCTCTCCATGGGCCAACAGATACGCAGTATTTT

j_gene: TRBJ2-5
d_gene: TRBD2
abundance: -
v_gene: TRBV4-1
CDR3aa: CASTRTSGGTQETQYF
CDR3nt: TGCGCCAGCACCAGGACTAGCGGGGGGACTCAAGAGACCCAGTACTTC

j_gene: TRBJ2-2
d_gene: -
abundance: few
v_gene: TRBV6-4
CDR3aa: CASSDSGGGELFF
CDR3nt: TGTGCCAGCAGTGACTCAGGGGGCGGGGAGCTGTTTTTT

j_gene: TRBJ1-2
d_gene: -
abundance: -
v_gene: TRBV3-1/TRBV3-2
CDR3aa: CASMREGGYTF
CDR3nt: TGTGCCAGCATGCGGGAGGGCGGCTACACCTTC

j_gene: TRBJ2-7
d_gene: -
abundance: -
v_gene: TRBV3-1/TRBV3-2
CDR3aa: CASSHFSFVVYF
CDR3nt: TGTGCCAGCAGCCATTTTTCCTTCGTAGTGTACTTC